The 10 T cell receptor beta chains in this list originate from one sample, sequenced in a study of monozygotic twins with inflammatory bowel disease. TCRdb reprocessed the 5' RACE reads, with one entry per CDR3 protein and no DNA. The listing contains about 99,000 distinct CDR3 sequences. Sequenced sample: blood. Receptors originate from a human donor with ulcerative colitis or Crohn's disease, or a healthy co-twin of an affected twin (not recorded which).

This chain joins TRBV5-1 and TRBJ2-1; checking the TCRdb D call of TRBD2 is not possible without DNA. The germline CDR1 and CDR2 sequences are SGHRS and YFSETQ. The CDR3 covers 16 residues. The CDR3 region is CASSPAGRLSYNEQFF.

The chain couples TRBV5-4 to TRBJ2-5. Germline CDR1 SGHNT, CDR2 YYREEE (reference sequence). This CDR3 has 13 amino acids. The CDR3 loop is CASSSTTVETQYF.

The CDR3 sequence: CASSLYSGSYEQYF. The V and J genes are TRBV27 and TRBJ2-7; the TCRdb call, TRBD1, lacks DNA for checking. The CDR3 sequence is 14 residues long. Looked up from germline, CDR1 is MNHEY and CDR2 is SMNVEV (reference sequence).

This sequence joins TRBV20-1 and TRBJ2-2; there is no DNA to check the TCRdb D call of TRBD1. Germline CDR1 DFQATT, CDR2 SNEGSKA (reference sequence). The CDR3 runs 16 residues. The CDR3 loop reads CSASGAGGRNTGELFF.

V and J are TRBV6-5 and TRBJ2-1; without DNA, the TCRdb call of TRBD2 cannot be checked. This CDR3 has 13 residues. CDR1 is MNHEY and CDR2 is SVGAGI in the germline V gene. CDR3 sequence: CAATRGKYNEQFF.

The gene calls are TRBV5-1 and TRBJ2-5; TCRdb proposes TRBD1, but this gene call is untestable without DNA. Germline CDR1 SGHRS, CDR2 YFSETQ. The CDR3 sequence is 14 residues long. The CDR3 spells CASRTHAGEETQYF. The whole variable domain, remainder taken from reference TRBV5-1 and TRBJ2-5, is KAGVTQTPRYLIKTRGQQVTLSCSPISGHRSVSWYQQTPGQGLQFLFEYFSETQRNKGNFPGRFSGRQFSNSRSEMNVSTLELGDSALYLCASRTHAGEETQYFGPGTRLLVL.

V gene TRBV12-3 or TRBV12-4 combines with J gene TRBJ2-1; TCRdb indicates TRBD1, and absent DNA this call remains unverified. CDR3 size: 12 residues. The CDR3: CASSPDSFKQFF.

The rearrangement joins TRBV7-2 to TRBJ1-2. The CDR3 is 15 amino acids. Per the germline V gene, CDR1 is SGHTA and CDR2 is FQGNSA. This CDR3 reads CASSSRGNYNYGYTF.

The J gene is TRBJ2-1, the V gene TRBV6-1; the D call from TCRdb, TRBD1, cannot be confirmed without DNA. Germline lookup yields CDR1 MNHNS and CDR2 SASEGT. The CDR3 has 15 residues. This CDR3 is CASSEIQGSNNEQFF.

CDR3 loop: CSAFTTNYGYTF. The chain uses TRBV20-1 and TRBJ1-2. The V gene's germline CDR1 is DFQATT and CDR2 SNEGSKA (reference sequence). The CDR3 runs to 12 residues.